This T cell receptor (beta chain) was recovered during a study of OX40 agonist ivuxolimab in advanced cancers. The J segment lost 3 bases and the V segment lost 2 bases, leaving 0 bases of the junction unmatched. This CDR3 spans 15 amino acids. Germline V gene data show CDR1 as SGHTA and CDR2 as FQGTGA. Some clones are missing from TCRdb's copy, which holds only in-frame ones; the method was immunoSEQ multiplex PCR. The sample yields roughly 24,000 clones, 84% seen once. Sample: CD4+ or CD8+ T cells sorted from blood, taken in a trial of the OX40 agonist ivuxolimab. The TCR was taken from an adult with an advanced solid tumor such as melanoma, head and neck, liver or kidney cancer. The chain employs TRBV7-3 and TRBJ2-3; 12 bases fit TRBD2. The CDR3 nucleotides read TGTGCCAGCAGCTTAGGACTAGCGGGGACAGATACGCAGTATTTT. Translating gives CASSLGLAGTDTQYF.